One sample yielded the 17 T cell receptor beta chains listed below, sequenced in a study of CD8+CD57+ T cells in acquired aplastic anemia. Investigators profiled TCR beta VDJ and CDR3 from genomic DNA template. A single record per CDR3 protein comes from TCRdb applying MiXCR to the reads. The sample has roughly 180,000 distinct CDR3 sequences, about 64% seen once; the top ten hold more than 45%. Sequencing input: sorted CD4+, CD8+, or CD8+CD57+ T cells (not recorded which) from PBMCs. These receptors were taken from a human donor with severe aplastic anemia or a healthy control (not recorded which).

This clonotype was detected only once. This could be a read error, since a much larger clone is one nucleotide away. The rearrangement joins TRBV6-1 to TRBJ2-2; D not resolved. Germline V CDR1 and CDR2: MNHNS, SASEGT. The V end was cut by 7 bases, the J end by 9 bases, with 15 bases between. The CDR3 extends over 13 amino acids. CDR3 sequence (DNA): TGTGCCAGCAAAAACCGCGAGGCCAGGGAGCTGTTTTTT. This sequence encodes CASKNREARELFF.

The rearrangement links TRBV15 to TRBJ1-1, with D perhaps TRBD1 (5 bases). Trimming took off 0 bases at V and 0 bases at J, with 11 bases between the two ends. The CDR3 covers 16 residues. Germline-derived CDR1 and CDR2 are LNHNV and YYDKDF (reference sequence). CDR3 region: CATSRDRGGLNTEAFF. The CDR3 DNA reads TGTGCCACCAGCAGAGATCGGGGGGGGTTGAACACTGAAGCTTTCTTT.

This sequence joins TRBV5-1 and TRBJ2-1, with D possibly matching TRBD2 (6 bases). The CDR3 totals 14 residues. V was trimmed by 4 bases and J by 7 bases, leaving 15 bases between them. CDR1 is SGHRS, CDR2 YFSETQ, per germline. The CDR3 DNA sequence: TGCGCCAGCAGCGAACACGGGAGCATGAATGAGCAGTTCTTC. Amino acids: CASSEHGSMNEQFF.

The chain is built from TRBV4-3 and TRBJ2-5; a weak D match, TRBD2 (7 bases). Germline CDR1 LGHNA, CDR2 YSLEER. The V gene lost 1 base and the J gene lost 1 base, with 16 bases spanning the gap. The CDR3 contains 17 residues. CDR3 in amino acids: CASSQGGGRVSQETQYF. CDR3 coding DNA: TGCGCCAGCAGCCAAGGAGGGGGGAGGGTGTCCCAAGAGACCCAGTACTTC.

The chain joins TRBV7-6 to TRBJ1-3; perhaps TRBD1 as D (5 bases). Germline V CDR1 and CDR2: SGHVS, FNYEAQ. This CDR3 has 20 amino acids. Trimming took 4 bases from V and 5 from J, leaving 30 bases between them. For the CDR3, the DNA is TGTGCCAGCAGCTCCACCGGGGCAGGGACGGAGTATAAGGCCCGAAACACCATATATTTT. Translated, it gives CASSSTGAGTEYKARNTIYF.

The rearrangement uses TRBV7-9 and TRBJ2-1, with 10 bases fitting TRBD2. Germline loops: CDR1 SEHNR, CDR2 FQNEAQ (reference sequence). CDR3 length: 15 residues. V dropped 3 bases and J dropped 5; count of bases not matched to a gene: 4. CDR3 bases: TGTGCCAGCAGCTTGAGTAGCGGGGGGCACAATGAGCAGTTCTTC. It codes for CASSLSSGGHNEQFF.

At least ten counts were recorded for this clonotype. CDR3 loop: CASSLMAGGSVEQFF. The CDR3, as DNA: TGTGCCAGCAGCTTAATGGCGGGGGGATCTGTTGAGCAGTTCTTC. V and J are TRBV7-6 and TRBJ2-1; 8 positions agree with TRBD2. CDR1 is SGHVS, CDR2 FNYEAQ, per germline. The V gene end was trimmed by 2 bases and the J gene end by 9 bases; junction bases not matched to a gene: 9. There are 15 residues in the CDR3.

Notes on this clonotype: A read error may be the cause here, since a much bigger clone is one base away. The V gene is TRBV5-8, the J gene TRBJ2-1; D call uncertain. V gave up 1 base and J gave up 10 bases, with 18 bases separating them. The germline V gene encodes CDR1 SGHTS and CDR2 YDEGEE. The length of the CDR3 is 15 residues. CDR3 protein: CASSLYQLISYEQFF. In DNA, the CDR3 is TGTGCCAGCAGCTTGTACCAGCTTATCTCCTACGAGCAGTTCTTC.

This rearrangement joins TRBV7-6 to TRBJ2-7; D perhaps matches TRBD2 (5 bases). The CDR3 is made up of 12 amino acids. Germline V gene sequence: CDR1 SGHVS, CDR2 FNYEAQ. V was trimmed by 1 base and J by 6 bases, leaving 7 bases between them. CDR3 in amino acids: CASSLVGSEQYF. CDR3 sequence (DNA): TGTGCCAGCAGCTTAGTGGGGAGCGAGCAGTACTTC.

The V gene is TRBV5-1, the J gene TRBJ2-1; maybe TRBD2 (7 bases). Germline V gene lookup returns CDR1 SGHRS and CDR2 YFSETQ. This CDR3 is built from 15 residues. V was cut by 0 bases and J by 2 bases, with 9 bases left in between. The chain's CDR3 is CASSLEGGTYNEQFF. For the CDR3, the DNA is TGCGCCAGCAGCTTGGAGGGGGGGACCTACAATGAGCAGTTCTTC.

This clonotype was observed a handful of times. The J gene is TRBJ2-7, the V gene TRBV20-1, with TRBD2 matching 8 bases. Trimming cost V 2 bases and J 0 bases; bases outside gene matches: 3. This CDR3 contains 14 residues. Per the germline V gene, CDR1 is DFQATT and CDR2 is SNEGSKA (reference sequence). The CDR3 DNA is TGCAGTGCTAGACGGACTAGCAGCTCCTACGAGCAGTACTTC. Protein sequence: CSARRTSSSYEQYF.

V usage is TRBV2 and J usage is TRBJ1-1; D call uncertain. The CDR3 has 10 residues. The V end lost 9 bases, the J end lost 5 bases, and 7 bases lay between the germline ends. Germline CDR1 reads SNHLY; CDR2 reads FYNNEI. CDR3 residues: CARDTTEAFF. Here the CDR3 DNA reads TGTGCCAGAGACACGACTGAAGCTTTCTTT.

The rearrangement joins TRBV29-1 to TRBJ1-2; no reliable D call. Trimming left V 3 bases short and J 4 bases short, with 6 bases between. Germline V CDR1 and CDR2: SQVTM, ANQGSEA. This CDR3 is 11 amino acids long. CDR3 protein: CSVEGSYGYTF. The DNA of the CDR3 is TGCAGCGTTGAGGGCAGCTATGGCTACACCTTC.

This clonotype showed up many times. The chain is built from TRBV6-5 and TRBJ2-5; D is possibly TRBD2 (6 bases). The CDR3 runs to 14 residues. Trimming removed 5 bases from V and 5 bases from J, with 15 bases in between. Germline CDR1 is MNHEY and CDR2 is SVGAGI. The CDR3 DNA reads TGTGCCAGCAGTGGTCAGGAGGGTTGGGAGACCCAGTACTTC. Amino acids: CASSGQEGWETQYF.

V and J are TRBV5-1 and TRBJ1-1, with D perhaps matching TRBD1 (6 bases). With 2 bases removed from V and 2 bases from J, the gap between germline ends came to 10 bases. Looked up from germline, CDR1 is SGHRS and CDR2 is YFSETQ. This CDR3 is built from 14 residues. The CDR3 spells CASSFQTGNTEAFF. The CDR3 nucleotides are TGCGCCAGCAGCTTTCAGACAGGAAACACTGAAGCTTTCTTT.

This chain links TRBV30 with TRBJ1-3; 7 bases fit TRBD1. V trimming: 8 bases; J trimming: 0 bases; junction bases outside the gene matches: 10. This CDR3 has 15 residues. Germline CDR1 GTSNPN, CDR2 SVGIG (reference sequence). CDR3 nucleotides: TGTGCCGCGCTGGACAGGCTTTTCTCTGGAAACACCATATATTTT. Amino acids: CAALDRLFSGNTIYF.

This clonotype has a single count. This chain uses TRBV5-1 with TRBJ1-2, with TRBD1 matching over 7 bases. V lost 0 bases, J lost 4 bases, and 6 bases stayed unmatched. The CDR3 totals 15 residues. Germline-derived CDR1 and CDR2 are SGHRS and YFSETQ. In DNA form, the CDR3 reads TGCGCCAGCAGCTTGGCGGGGGCAGGGGGCTATGGCTACACCTTC. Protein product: CASSLAGAGGYGYTF.